What follows are 19 T cell receptor beta chains derived from one specimen sequenced in a study of regulatory T cells in long-lasting Graves disease. With iRepertoire HTBI primers and Arm-PCR of CDR3 regions, TCR beta libraries were built. A single record per CDR3 protein comes from TCRdb applying MiXCR to the multiplex PCR reads. The top ten clones hold over 11% of a sample with a few hundred thousand distinct CDR3 sequences, just over 20% of them seen once. The time point: newly diagnosed GD, antithyroid drugs for less than 3 months. RNA from PBMCs was the source of the TCR library. The sequencing here drew on peripheral blood mononuclear cells (PBMCs), taken at new diagnosis, from a patient treated with antithyroid drugs. The receptors were sampled from a female donor with Graves disease.

This clonotype was observed a few times. A far larger clone is only one base removed, so a read error is likely. V gene TRBV2 combines with J gene TRBJ2-6; maybe TRBD2 (6 bases). V shed 4 bases and J shed 0 bases, with 16 bases lying between them. Germline V gene lookup returns CDR1 SNHLY and CDR2 FYNNEI. The length of the CDR3 is 18 residues. CDR3 residues: CASSGVTEGNSGANVLTF. The CDR3 nucleotides read TGTGCCAGCAGTGGAGTAACGGAGGGAAACTCTGGGGCCAACGTCCTGACTTTC.

This clonotype has a handful of counts. This chain connects TRBV18 to TRBJ2-7; weak D call: TRBD1 (6 bases). Trimming left V 2 bases short and J 1 base short, with 9 bases between. This CDR3 spans 14 amino acids. Germline lookup yields CDR1 KGHSH and CDR2 LQKENI. The DNA of the CDR3 is TGTGCCAGCTCACCAACAGGGCAATCCTACGAGCAGTACTTC. Amino acid sequence: CASSPTGQSYEQYF.

This clonotype was observed a single time. A read error likely explains this, since a far larger clone differs by one base. This sequence joins TRBV11-1 and TRBJ2-2; D unclear. The CDR3 contains 14 residues. Germline V gene sequence: CDR1 SGHAT, CDR2 FQDESV (reference sequence). DNA for the CDR3: TGCGCCAGCAGAGACGGCGCGGACACCGGGGAGCTGTTTTTT. Translation gives CASRDGADTGELFF.

This clonotype was counted at least ten times. This CDR3 is CASSPPKRGSYNEQFF. CDR3 DNA: TGTGCCAGCTCACCACCGAAGCGGGGCTCCTACAATGAGCAGTTCTTC. The chain combines TRBV18 with TRBJ2-1; 7 bases agree with TRBD2. CDR1 and CDR2 (germline): KGHSH, LQKENI. CDR3 length equals 16 residues. J lost 0 bases, V lost 0 bases, and 2 bases had no gene match.

The chain links TRBV12-3 or TRBV12-4 to TRBJ1-5; TRBD1 might be the D (5 bases). The germline V and J ends were trimmed by 6 bases and 4 bases, with 16 bases remaining between them. The CDR3 is 15 residues long. CDR3 loop: CASRGEQESNQPQHF. CDR3 nucleotide sequence: TGTGCCAGCAGGGGGGAACAGGAGTCGAATCAGCCCCAGCATTTT.

This clonotype has a count of ten or more. CDR3 nucleotides: TGCGCCAGCGCCAAGAGGTGGAGCGACTATGGCTACACCTTC. Translation: CASAKRWSDYGYTF. The chain employs TRBV5-1 and TRBJ1-2; D not resolved. Germline V gives CDR1 SGHRS, CDR2 YFSETQ. The germline V and J ends were trimmed by 7 bases and 3 bases, with 16 bases remaining between them. This CDR3 comprises 14 residues.

This clonotype was seen many times. The chain uses TRBV6-2 or TRBV6-3 and TRBJ1-1; TRBD1 aligns across 10 bases. Trimming took 4 bases from V and 4 from J; bases not matched to a gene: 6. Germline V lookup: CDR1 MNHEY, CDR2 SVGEGT. The CDR3 is made up of 15 amino acids. The chain's CDR3 is CASSSWTGGSTEAFF. The CDR3 DNA reads TGTGCCAGCAGTTCGTGGACAGGGGGGTCCACTGAAGCTTTCTTT.

For the CDR3, the DNA is TGTGCCAGCAGTTACTCCCGATCTGGAAACACCATATATTTT. Encoded protein: CASSYSRSGNTIYF. The gene calls are TRBV6-9 and TRBJ1-3; no reliable D call. Germline CDR1 reads MNHGY; CDR2 reads SVAAGI. The V end was cut by 3 bases, the J end by 1 base, with 7 bases between. The CDR3 is 14 amino acids.

Ten or more counts support this clonotype. DNA for the CDR3: TGTGCCAGCTCACCAGGAGACAGGGTTGAAAAACTGTTTTTT. Translating it yields CASSPGDRVEKLFF. This chain uses TRBV18 with TRBJ1-4; 7 bases are a match to TRBD1. The CDR3 sequence is 14 residues long. Losses at the gene ends were 2 bases for V and 7 bases for J; bases not matched to a gene: 4. CDR1 is KGHSH and CDR2 is LQKENI in the germline V gene.

This rearrangement joins TRBV2 to TRBJ2-2, with a possible D match to TRBD2 (6 bases). The CDR3 contains 14 residues. V lost 6 bases and J 4 bases, leaving 12 bases between the germline ends. From germline, CDR1 is SNHLY and CDR2 FYNNEI. The CDR3 sequence: CASRRLVGTGELFF. The CDR3 coding sequence is TGTGCCAGCAGACGACTAGTTGGCACCGGGGAGCTGTTTTTT.

The chain is built from TRBV9 and TRBJ1-6; D gene ambiguous. Germline-derived CDR1 and CDR2 are SGDLS and YYNGEE. Trimming removed 2 bases at V and 0 bases at J, with 6 bases between. This CDR3 region has 15 residues. CDR3 protein: CASSVSSSYNSPLHF. The DNA for the CDR3 is TGTGCCAGCAGCGTTTCGAGCTCCTATAATTCACCCCTCCACTTT.

This clonotype came up many times. A junction boundary mismatches the germline segment, possibly from a read error. The J gene is TRBJ2-1, the V gene TRBV7-3, with 7 bases aligning to TRBD2. The CDR3 runs to 16 residues. Per the germline V gene, CDR1 is SGHTA and CDR2 is FQGTGA. In DNA form, the CDR3 reads TGTGCCAGCAGCCTAACCGGGACTACCAGTCGAGGAGAGCAGTTCTTC. It codes for CASSLTGTTSRGEQFF.

This clonotype was recorded at least ten times. The chain couples TRBV7-3 to TRBJ2-7; D is possibly TRBD2 (5 bases). Trimming pared 5 bases from V and 4 bases from J, leaving 18 bases between. The CDR3 runs 15 residues. From germline, CDR1 is SGHTA and CDR2 FQGTGA. The CDR3 region has the DNA TGTGCCAGCAGCCTATATATAGCGTCCCCATACGAGCAGTACTTC. Its translation: CASSLYIASPYEQYF.

This clonotype showed up just once. It may be a read error: a sequence one base away is much more abundant. The chain joins TRBV4-3 to TRBJ1-5, with D possibly being TRBD1 (6 bases). The CDR3 runs to 17 residues. CDR1 and CDR2 from the germline V gene are LGHNA and YSLEER. V lost 1 base to trimming and J lost 6 bases, with 19 bases between them. CDR3 residues: CASSQALRRQARQPQHF. The CDR3 DNA is TGCGCCAGCAGCCAAGCCCTCAGGCGACAGGCCCGTCAGCCCCAGCATTTT.

The chain carries TRBV7-2 and TRBJ2-1; 13 bases align to TRBD2. Germline V gene lookup returns CDR1 SGHTA and CDR2 FQGNSA. The J segment lost 9 bases and the V segment lost 5 bases, leaving 10 bases of the junction unmatched. The CDR3 totals 16 residues. CDR3 sequence (DNA): TGTGCCAGCAGCGTACTAGCGGGAGGGTTGGGCCCTGAGCAGTTCTTC. Protein sequence: CASSVLAGGLGPEQFF.

This clonotype was observed at least ten times. The CDR3 coding sequence is TGTGCCAGTAAAAGCGAACCCTCGGAAGAGACCCAGTACTTC. This sequence encodes CASKSEPSEETQYF. This chain uses TRBV19 with TRBJ2-5; D is undetermined. V shed 7 bases and J shed 3 bases, with 15 bases lying between them. The germline V gene has CDR1 LNHDA and CDR2 SQIVND (reference sequence). The CDR3 runs 14 residues.

This clonotype was detected ten times or more. The gene calls are TRBV11-2 and TRBJ2-1; weak D call: TRBD1 (6 bases). CDR3 length: 13 residues. CDR1 is SGHAT, CDR2 FQNNGV, per germline. V lost 5 bases, J lost 10 bases, and 15 bases lay in between. The chain's CDR3 is CASSLNQGTEQFF. The CDR3 nucleotides are TGTGCCAGCAGCCTCAACCAGGGGACCGAGCAGTTCTTC.

The table lists this clonotype with many counts. The chain recombines TRBV7-3 with TRBJ2-7; D uncertain. With 2 bases removed from V and 1 base from J, the gap between germline ends came to 9 bases. The CDR3 has 14 residues. Germline values: CDR1 SGHTA, CDR2 FQGTGA. CDR3 coding DNA: TGTGCCAGCAGCTTAGATCCCGCTTCCTACGAGCAGTACTTC. It translates to CASSLDPASYEQYF.

This clonotype was detected ten times or more. CDR3 sequence: CASIVAASYNEQFF. In nucleotides, the CDR3 is TGTGCCTCGATAGTAGCGGCAAGCTACAATGAGCAGTTCTTC. This sequence joins TRBV6-2 or TRBV6-3 and TRBJ2-1, with D maybe TRBD2 (6 bases). CDR1 is MNHEY and CDR2 is SVGEGT in the germline V gene. Between the trimmed V and J ends, which lost 11 bases and 3 bases, there was a span of 17 bases. The CDR3 totals 14 residues.